This T cell receptor beta chain was found in a study of blood T cells in healthy people across ages (dated by TCRdb to between 2015 and 2017). About the full investigation: In model experiments, template switching captured roughly one uniquely barcoded TCR beta cDNA molecule for every two T cells. The study measured age-related changes in TCR beta repertoire diversity using deep sequencing normalized with unique cDNA molecular identifiers. Two additional independent replicas of 1 million unique cDNA reads from the same blood draw were analyzed for two donors (one aged 18 to 29 and one aged 80 or older). To avoid experimental bias, donors of different ages were randomly spread across the sequencing lanes. The donors were split into four age groups: young (average around 17 years), middle-aged (about 40), aged (approximately 59) and long-lived (about 82).

The approximately 40 donors, aged about 6 to 100 years, were systemically healthy Caucasian individuals from Russia. Around 10 milliliters of peripheral blood were collected from each donor into EDTA-treated Vacutainer tubes. Ficoll-Paque density-gradient centrifugation was used to isolate PBMCs, with at least 6.5 million per sample. Total RNA was extracted from PBMCs with Trizol reagent, with at least 5.5 micrograms obtained per sample. Naive CD45RAhigh/CD27high T cell percentages were measured by flow cytometry on a PBMC aliquot from every donor. Preparation of the library involved 5' RACE. TCRdb shows the sequencer as Illumina HiSeq 2500. The second PCR ran for about 7 to 11 cycles and used a J-beta primer mix along with a sample-barcoded 5' primer. Each TCR beta cDNA molecule received a unique molecular identifier from a template-switch 5' adaptor carrying 12 random nucleotides. At least 2.5 million CDR3-containing paired-end reads were obtained from each sample. First-strand cDNA synthesis was performed from all RNA using the Mint cDNA synthesis kit, with priming by a TRBC-specific oligonucleotide. Following uracil-DNA glycosylase treatment, a first 18-cycle PCR with universal primers M1SS and BC2_uni_R was performed on all cDNA. The paper's processing steps were these. For normalization, 1 million high-quality reads were randomly selected from each sample, with every read carrying a distinct molecular identifier. Instead of being binned into consensus sequences, reads that shared molecular identifiers were thrown out. MiTCR, set to a Q25 quality threshold and the strictest error-elimination algorithm, was used for CDR3 identification, clonotype clustering and error correction. A nonparametric unseen species model with Euler transformation was used to estimate a lower bound on total TCR beta diversity. TCRdb applied fastp at Q25 and MiXCR to the public reads, then kept only in-frame beta chains. Merged by CDR3 protein, the rows form single entries marked with the most common genes and DNA. TCRdb, not the original authors, processed these V and J calls. This sample is represented by fewer than 2,000,000 distinct CDR3 sequences; about 31% of them were singletons. The ten largest clonotypes hold approximately 10% of the sample.

The CDR3 holds 13 amino acids from the cysteine to the phenylalanine. The read is trimmed to its CDR3 DNA, 39 bases read in frame from base 1. Per the germline V gene, ENHRY is the CDR1 and SYGVKD is the CDR2. At the junction V is shortened by 0 bases and J by 12 bases, with 11 bases in between. Findings and caveats that apply to the study as a whole: Estimates of total diversity based on one million sequenced T cells were regarded as lower bounds and as underestimates. A strong correlation was found between observed TCR beta diversity and the percentage of naive T cells measured by flow cytometry. Observed TCR beta diversity per million T cells fell roughly linearly with age, and a significant reduction was already apparent by age around 40. The long-lived group showed more naive CD4+ T cells, fewer expanded clones and increased TCR diversity than the aged group, suggesting age selection. Because donor CMV infection status was unknown, age-related changes in expanded clonotypes were potentially confounded. Conclusive comparison of naive and antigen-experienced compartments was prevented by the profiling of bulk unsorted PBMCs.

To note about this clonotype: Its binding antigen is unknown. Base quality data are lacking; no much larger clone is found one base away.

Sample: blood. The chain was built from TRBV10-3 and TRBJ1-4, with no D gene named confidently. This receptor was identified in a woman aged 25 to 39 in good health. The sequenced DNA is TGTGCCATCAGTGAGTCGCTAATGGCGGAACTGTTTTTT. Translated, this is CAISESLMAELFF.